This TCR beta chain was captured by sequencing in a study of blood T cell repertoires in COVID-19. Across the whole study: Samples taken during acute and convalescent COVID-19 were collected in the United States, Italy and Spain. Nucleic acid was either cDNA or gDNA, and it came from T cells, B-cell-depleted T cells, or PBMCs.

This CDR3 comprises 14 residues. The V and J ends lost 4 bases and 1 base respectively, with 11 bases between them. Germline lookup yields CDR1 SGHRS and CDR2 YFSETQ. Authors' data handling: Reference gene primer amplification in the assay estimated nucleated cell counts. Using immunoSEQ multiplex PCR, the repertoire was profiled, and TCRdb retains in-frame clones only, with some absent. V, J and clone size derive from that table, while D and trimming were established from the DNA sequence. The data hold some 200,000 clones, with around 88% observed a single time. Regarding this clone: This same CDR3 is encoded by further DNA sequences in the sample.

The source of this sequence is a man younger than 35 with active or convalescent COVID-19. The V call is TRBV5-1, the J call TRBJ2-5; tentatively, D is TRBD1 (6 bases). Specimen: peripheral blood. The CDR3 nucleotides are TGCGCCAGCAGCCCCGGACAGCCCCAAGAGACCCAGTACTTC. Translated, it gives CASSPGQPQETQYF.